This is a list of T cell receptor beta chains from one sample in a study of blood T cell repertoires in COVID-19. Using immunoSEQ multiplex PCR, the repertoire was profiled, and TCRdb retains in-frame clones only, with some absent. This sample carries a few hundred thousand clones, roughly 89% of them seen once, and the ten largest clones take around 1.7%. Material: PBMCs or T cells enriched from blood (not recorded which). These TCRs come from a woman under 30 with acute COVID-19. Both conserved end residues are part of each CDR3. A D gene is named only where the DNA matches it firmly. Part of the rows lack a size; the others show once, few, many or a class for expanded clones.

TRBV13	TRBJ2-1	-	TRBD2	TGTGCCAGCAGCGACTTAGCGGGAGTCCCGGACAATGAGCAGTTCTTC	CASSDLAGVPDNEQFF
TRBV2	TRBJ1-5	few	-	TGTGCCAGCAACTGGTTATATAGCAATCAGCCCCAGCATTTT	CASNWLYSNQPQHF
TRBV4-3	TRBJ2-7	-	TRBD1	TGCGCCAGCAGCCAAGACCCCGGACAGGGGTACGAGCAGTACTTC	CASSQDPGQGYEQYF
TRBV28	TRBJ2-7	-	-	TGTGCCAGCAGCGAGGGCAGAATATACGAGCAGTACTTC	CASSEGRIYEQYF
TRBV9	TRBJ2-1	-	TRBD2	TGTGCCAGCAGCAGAAGCGGGAGCTCCTACAATGAGCAGTTCTTC	CASSRSGSSYNEQFF
TRBV5-1	TRBJ1-1	-	-	TGCGCCAGCAGCCTCAGGGGGAACACTGAAGCTTTCTTT	CASSLRGNTEAFF
TRBV9	TRBJ2-5	-	TRBD1	TGTGCCAGCAGCGTAGCTACAGGGGGCGCGACGAAGACCCAGTACTTC	CASSVATGGATKTQYF
TRBV5-1	TRBJ1-1	-	-	TGCGCCAGCAGCCTAACAGGACAAGTGGGTGAAGCTTTCTTT	CASSLTGQVGEAFF
TRBV2	TRBJ2-3	-	TRBD1	TGTGCCAGCAGCCCGACAGGGGTTAGCACAGATACGCAGTATTTT	CASSPTGVSTDTQYF
TRBV5-1	TRBJ2-1	-	-	TGCGCCAGCAGCTTACAACAGGGTCTCAGCTACAATGAGCAGTTCTTC	CASSLQQGLSYNEQFF
TRBV28	TRBJ1-2	-	-	TGTGCCAGCAGTTTATATAGCGTGGGGGGCTATGGCTACACCTTC	CASSLYSVGGYGYTF
TRBV7-9	TRBJ2-1	-	-	TGTGCCAGCAGCTTAGGTGTCTACCGCCGGTCTGACTCCTACAATGAGCAGTTCTTC	CASSLGVYRRSDSYNEQFF
TRBV2	TRBJ2-7	-	TRBD1	TGTGCCAGCAGGCGACAGGGCCCGGTGGACGAGCAGTACTTC	CASRRQGPVDEQYF
TRBV19	TRBJ1-1	-	-	TGTGCCAGTAGTACCAGAAAAATACTACAGGGTATCACTGAAGCTTTCTTT	CASSTRKILQGITEAFF
TRBV6-6	TRBJ2-4	-	TRBD2	TGTGCCAGCAGTTACGAGGGTAGCGGGATGAACATTCAGTACTTC	CASSYEGSGMNIQYF
TRBV7-6	TRBJ1-3	-	-	TGTGCCAGCAGCACCCACGGGGGTGGAAACACCATATATTTT	CASSTHGGGNTIYF
TRBV5-1	TRBJ2-7	once	TRBD2	TGCGCCAGCAGCGTCGGGACTAGTATCGAGCAGTACTTC	CASSVGTSIEQYF
TRBV3-1/TRBV3-2	TRBJ2-3	-	TRBD2	TGTGCCAGCAGACCCGGGACTAGTTTTTTAGGAGATACGCAGTATTTT	CASRPGTSFLGDTQYF
TRBV4-3	TRBJ2-2	-	TRBD2	TGCGCCAGCAGCCAAGATCGGGGTAGCGGGACGAACACCGGGGAGCTGTTTTTT	CASSQDRGSGTNTGELFF
TRBV6-5	TRBJ1-5	-	-	TGTGCCAGCAGTATGGAGGGATCGTGGCCCCAGCATTTT	CASSMEGSWPQHF
TRBV7-7	TRBJ2-5	-	TRBD2	TGTGCTAGCAGCCTCGCCCCGGGAGGGCCGAAGGAGACCCAGTACTTC	CASSLAPGGPKETQYF
TRBV14	TRBJ2-7	-	TRBD1	TGTGCCAGCAGCCAAGATAGCTGGGACAGGGGCACCTACGAGCAGTACTTC	CASSQDSWDRGTYEQYF